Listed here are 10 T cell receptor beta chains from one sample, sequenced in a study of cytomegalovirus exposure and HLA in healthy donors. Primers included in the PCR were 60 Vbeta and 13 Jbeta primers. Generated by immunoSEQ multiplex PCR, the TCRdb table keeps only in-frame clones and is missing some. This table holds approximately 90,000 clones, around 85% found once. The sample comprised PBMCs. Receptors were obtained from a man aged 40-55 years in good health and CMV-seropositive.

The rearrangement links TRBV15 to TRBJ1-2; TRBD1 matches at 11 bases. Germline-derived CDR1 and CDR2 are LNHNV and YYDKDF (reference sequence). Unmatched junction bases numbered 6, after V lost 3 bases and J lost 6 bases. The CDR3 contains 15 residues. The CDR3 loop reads CATSRTGTGGNGYTF. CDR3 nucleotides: TGTGCCACCAGCAGGACAGGGACAGGGGGAAATGGCTACACCTTC.

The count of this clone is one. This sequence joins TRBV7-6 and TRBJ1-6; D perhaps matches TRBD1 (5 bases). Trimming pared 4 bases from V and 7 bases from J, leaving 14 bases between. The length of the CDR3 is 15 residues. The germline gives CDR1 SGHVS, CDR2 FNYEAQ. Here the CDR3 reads CASSSDTGGNSPLHF. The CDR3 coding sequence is TGTGCCAGCAGCTCCGATACCGGGGGAAATTCACCCCTCCACTTT.

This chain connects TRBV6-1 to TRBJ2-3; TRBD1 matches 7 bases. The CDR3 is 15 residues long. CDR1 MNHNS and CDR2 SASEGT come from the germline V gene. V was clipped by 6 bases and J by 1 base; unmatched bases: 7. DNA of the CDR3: TGTGCCAGCAGCCAGACAGGGTCGGGCACAGATACGCAGTATTTT. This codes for CASSQTGSGTDTQYF.

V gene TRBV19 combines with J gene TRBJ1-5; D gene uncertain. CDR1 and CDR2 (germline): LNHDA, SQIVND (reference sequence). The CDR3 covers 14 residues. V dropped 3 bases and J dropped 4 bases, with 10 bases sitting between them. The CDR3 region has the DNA TGTGCCAGTAGTATTCCGGGAGAAAATCAGCCCCAGCATTTT. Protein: CASSIPGENQPQHF.

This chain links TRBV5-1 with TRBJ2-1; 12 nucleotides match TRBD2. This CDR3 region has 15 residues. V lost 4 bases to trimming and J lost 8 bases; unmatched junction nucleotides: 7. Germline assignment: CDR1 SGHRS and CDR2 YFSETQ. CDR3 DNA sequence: TGCGCCAGCAGCGGGGGGTCTAGCGGGGGGGATGAGCAGTTCTTC. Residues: CASSGGSSGGDEQFF.

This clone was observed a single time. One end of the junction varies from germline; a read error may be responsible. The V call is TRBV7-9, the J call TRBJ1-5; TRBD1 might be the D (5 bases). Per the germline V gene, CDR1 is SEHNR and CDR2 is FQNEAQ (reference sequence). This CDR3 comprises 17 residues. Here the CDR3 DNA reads TGTGCCAGCAGCATAGCGCCGACCCGGGGGTCCAATCAGCCCCAGCATTTT. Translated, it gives CASSIAPTRGSNQPQHF. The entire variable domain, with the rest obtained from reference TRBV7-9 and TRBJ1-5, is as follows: DTGVSQNPRHKITKRGQNVTFRCDPISEHNRLYWYRQTLGQGPEFLTYFQNEAQLEKSRLLSDRFSAERPKGSFSTLEIQRTEQGDSAMYLCASSIAPTRGSNQPQHFGDGTRLSIL.

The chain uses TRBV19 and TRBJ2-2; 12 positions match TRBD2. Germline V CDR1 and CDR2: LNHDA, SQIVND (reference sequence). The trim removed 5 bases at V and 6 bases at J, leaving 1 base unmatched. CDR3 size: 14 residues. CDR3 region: CASSGLAGSGELFF. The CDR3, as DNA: TGTGCCAGTAGTGGACTAGCGGGATCCGGGGAGCTGTTTTTT.

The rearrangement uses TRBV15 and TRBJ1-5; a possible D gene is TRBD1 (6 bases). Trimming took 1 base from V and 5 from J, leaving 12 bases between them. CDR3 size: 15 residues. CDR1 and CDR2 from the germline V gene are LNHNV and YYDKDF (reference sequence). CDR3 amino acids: CATSRGTEGDQPQHF. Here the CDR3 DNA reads TGTGCCACCAGCAGAGGGACAGAAGGTGATCAGCCCCAGCATTTT.

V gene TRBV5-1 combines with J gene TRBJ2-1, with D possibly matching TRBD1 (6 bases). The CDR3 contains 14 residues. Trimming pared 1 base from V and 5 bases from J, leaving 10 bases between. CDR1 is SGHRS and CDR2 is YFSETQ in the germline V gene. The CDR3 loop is CASSLTGPHNEQFF. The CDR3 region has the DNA TGCGCCAGCAGCTTGACAGGGCCTCACAATGAGCAGTTCTTC. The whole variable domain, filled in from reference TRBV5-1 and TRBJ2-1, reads KAGVTQTPRYLIKTRGQQVTLSCSPISGHRSVSWYQQTPGQGLQFLFEYFSETQRNKGNFPGRFSGRQFSNSRSEMNVSTLELGDSALYLCASSLTGPHNEQFFGPGTRLTVL.

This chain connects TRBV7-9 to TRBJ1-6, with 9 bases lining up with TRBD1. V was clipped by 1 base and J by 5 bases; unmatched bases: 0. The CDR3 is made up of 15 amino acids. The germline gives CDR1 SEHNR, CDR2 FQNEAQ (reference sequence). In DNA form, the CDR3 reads TGTGCCAGCAGCTTAGGACAGGGGGATAATTCACCCCTCCACTTT. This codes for CASSLGQGDNSPLHF.